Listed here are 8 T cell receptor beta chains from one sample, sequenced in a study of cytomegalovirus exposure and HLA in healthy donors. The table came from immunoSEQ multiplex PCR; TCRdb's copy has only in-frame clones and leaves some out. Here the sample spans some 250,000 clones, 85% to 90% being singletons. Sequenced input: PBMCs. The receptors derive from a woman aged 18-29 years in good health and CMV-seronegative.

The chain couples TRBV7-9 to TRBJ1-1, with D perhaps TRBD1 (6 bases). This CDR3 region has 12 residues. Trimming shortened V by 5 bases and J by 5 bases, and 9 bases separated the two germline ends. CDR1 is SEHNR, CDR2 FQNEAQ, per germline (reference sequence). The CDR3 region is CASSDTGTEAFF. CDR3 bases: TGTGCCAGCAGCGATACAGGGACTGAAGCTTTCTTT.

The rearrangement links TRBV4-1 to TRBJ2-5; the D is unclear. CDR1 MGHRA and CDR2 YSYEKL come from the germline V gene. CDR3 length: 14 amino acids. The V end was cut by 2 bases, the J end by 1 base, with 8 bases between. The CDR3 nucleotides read TGCGCCAGCAGCCAAAATCTCGTCCAAGAGACCCAGTACTTC. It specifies CASSQNLVQETQYF.

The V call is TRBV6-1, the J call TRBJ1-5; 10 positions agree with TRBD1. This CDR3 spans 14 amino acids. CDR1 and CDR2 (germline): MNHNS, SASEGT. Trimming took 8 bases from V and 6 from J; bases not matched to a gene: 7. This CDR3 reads CASPGTGVSQPQHF. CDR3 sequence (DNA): TGTGCCAGCCCCGGGACAGGGGTAAGTCAGCCCCAGCATTTT.

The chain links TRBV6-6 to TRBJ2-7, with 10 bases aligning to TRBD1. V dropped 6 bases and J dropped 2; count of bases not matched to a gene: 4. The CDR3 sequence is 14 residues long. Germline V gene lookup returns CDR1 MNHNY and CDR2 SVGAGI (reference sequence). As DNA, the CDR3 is TGTGCCAGCAGCCCGGGACAGGGGACCTACGAGCAGTACGTC. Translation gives CASSPGQGTYEQYV.

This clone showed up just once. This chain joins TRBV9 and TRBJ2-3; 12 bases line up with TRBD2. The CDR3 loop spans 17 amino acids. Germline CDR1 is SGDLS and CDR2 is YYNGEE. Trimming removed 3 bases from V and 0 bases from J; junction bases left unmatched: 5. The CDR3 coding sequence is TGTGCCAGCAGCGCTAGCGGGGGGGAATTAAGCACAGATACGCAGTATTTT. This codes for CASSASGGELSTDTQYF.

The CDR3 DNA reads as TGTGCCGTCGGACACTCCTCCTACGAGCAGTACTTC. Translation gives CAVGHSSYEQYF. The J gene is TRBJ2-7, the V gene TRBV28; perhaps TRBD1 as D (5 bases). Germline V gene sequence: CDR1 MDHEN, CDR2 SYDVKM. The CDR3 has 12 residues. V dropped 11 bases and J dropped 0 bases, with 11 bases sitting between them. Based on the CDR3 plus reference TRBV28 and TRBJ2-7, the full variable domain is DVKVTQSSRYLVKRTGEKVFLECVQDMDHENMFWYRQDPGLGLRLIYFSYDVKMKEKGDIPEGYSVSREKKERFSLILESASTNQTSMYLCAVGHSSYEQYFGPGTRLTVT.

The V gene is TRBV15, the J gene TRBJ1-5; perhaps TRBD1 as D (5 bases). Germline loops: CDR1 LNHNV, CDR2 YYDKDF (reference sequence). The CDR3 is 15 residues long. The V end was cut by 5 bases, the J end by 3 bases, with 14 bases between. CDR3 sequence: CATSLAGLLNQPQHF. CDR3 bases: TGTGCCACCAGCCTCGCAGGGCTTCTCAATCAGCCCCAGCATTTT.

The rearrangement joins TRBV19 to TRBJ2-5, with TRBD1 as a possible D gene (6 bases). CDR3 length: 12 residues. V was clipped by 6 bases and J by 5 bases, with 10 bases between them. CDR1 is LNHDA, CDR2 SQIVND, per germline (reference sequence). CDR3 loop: CASRSTGETQYF. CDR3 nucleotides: TGTGCCAGTAGGAGTACAGGGGAGACCCAGTACTTC.